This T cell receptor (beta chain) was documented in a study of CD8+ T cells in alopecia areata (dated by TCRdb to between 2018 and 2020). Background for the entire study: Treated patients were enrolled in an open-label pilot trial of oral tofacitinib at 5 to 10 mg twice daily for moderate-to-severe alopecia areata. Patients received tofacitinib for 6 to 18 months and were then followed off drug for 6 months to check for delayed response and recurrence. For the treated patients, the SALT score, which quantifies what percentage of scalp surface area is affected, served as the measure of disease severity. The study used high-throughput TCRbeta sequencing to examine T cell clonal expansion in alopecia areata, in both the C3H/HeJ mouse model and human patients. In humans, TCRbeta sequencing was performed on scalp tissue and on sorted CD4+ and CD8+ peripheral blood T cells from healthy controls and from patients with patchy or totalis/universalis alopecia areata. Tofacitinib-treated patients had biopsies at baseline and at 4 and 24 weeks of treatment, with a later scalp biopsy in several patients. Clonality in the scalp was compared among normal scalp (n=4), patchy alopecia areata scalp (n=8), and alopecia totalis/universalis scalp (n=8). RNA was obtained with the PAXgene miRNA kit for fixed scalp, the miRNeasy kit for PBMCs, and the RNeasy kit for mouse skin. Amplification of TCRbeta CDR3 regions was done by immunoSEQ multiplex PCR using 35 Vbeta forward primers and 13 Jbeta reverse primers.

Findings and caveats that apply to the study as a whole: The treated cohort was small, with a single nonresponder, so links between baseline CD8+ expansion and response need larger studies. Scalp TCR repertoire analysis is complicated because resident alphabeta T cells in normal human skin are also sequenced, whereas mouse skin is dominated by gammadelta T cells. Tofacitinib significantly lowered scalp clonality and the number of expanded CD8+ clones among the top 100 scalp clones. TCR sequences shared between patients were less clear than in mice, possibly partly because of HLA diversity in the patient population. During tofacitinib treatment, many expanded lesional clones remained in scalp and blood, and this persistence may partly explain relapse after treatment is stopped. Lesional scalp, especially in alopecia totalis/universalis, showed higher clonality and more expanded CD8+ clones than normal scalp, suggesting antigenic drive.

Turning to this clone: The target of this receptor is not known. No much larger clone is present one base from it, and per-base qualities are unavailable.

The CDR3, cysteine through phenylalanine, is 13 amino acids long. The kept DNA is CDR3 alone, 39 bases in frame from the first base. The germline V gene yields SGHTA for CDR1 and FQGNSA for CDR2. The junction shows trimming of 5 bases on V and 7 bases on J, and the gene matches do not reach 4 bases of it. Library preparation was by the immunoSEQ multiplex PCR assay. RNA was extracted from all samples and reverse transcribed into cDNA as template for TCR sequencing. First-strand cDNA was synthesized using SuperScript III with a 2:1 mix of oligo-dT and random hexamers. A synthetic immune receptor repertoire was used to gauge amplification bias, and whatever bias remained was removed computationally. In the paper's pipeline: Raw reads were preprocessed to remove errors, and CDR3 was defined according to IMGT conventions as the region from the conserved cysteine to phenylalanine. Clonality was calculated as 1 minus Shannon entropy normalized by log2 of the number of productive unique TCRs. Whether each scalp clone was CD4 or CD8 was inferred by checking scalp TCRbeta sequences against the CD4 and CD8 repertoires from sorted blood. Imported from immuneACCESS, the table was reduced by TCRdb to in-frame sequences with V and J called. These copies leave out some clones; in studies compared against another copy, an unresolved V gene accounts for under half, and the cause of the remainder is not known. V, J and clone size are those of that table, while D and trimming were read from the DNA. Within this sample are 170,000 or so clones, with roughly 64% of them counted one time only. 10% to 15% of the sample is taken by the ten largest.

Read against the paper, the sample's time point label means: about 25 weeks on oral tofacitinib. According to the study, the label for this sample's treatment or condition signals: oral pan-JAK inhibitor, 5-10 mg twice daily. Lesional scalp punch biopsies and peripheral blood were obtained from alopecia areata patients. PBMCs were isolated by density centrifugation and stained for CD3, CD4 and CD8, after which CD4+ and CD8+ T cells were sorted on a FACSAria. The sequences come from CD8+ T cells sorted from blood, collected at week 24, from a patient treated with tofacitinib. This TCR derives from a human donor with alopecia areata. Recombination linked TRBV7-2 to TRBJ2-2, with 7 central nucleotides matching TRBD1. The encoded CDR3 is CASSPTGLGELFF. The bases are TGTGCCAGCAGCCCGACAGGGCTCGGGGAGCTGTTTTTT.